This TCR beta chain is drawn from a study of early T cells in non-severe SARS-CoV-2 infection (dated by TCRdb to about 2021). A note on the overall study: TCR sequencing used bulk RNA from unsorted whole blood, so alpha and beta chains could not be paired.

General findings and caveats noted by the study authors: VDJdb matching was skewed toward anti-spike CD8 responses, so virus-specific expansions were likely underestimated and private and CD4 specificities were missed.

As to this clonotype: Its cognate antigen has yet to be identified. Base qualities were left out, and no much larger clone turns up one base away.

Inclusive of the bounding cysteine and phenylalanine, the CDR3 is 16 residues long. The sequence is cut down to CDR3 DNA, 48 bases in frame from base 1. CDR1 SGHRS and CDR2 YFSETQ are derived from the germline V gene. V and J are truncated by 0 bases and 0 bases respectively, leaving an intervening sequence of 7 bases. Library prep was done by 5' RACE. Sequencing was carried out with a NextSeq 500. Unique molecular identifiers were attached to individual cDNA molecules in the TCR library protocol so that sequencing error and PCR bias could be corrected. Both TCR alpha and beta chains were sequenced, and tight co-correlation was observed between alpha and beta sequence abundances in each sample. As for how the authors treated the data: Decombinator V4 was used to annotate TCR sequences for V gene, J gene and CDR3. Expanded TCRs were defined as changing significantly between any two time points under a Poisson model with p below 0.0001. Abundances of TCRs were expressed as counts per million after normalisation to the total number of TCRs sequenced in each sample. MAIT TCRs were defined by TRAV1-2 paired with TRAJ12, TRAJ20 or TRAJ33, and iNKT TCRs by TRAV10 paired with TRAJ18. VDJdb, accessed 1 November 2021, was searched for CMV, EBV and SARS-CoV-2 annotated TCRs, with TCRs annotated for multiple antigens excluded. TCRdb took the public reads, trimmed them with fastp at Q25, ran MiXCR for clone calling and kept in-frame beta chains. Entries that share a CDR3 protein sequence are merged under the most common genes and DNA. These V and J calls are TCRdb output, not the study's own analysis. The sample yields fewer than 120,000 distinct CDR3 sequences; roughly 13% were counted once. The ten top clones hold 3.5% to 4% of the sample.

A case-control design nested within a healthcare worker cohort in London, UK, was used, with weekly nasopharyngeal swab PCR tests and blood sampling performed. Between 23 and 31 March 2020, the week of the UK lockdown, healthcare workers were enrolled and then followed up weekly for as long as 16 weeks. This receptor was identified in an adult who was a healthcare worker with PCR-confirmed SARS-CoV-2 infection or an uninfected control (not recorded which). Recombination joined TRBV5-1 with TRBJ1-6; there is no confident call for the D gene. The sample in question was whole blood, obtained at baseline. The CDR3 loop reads CASSLGLSSYNSPLHF. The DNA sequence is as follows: TGCGCCAGCAGCTTGGGACTTAGCTCCTATAATTCACCCCTCCACTTT.